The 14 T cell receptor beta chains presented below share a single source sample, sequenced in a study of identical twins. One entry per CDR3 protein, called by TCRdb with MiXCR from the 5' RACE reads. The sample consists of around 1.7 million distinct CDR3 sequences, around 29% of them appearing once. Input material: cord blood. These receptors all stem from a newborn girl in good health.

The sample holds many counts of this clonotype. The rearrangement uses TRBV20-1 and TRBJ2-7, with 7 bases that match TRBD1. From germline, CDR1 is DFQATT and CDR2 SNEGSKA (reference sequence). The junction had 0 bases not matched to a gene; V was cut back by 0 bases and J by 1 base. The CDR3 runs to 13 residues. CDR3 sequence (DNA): TGCAGTGCTAGAGAGGGACAGTCCTACGAGCAGTACTTC. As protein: CSAREGQSYEQYF.

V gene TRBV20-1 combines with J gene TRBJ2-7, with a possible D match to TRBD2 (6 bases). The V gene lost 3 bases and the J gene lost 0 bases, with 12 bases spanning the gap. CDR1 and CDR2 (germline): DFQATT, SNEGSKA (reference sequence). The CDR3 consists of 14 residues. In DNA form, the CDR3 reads TGCAGTGCTAGCAGCGGGTATATCTCCTACGAGCAGTACTTC. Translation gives CSASSGYISYEQYF.

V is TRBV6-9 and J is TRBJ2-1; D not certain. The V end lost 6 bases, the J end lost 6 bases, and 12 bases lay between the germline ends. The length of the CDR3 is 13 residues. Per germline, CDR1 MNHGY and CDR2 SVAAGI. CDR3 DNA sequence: TGTGCCAGCAGGAAGACAACAATCAATGAGCAGTTCTTC. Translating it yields CASRKTTINEQFF.

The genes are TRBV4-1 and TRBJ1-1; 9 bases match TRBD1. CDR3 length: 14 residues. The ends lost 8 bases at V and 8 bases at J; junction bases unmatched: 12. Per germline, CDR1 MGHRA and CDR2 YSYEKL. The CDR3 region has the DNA TGCGCCAGCCGAACCCTTTACAGGGGGCCCGAAGCTTTCTTT. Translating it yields CASRTLYRGPEAFF.

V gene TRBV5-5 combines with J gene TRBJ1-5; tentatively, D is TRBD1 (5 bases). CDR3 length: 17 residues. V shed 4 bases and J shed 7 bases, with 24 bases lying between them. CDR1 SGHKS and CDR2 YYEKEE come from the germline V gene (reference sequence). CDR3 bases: TGTGCCAGCAGCCCGTTTAACTCCGAACCAAGGGGACAGCCCCAGCATTTT. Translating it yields CASSPFNSEPRGQPQHF.

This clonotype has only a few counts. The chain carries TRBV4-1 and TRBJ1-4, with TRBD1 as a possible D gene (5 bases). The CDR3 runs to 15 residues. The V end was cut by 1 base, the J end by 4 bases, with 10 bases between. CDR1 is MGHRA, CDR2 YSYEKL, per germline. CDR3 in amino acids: CASSQGPGLNEKLFF. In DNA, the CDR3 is TGCGCCAGCAGCCAAGGCCCAGGGCTTAATGAAAAACTGTTTTTT.

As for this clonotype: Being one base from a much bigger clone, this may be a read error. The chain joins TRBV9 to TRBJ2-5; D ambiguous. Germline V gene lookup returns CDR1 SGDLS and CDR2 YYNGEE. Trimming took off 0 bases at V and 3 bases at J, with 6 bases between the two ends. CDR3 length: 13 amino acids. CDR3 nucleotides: TGTGCCAGCAGCGTAGATGTGGAAGAGACCCAGTACTTC. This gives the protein CASSVDVEETQYF.

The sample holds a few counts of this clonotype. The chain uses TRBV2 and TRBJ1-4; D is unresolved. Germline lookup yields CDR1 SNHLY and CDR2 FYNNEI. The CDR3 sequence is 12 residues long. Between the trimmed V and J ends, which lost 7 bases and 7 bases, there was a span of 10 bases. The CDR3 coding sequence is TGTGCCAGCAAAGGATCGAGTGAAAAACTGTTTTTT. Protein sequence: CASKGSSEKLFF. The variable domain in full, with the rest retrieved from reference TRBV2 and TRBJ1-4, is EPEVTQTPSHQVTQMGQEVILRCVPISNHLYFYWYRQILGQKVEFLVSFYNNEISEKSEIFDDQFSVERPDGSNFTLKIRSTKLEDSAMYFCASKGSSEKLFFGSGTQLSVL.

CDR3 sequence reads: CSAGGMGNSPLHF. Written as DNA, the CDR3 is TGCAGTGCTGGTGGGATGGGAAATTCACCCCTCCACTTT. The V gene is TRBV20-1, the J gene TRBJ1-6; D not resolved. The CDR3 loop spans 13 amino acids. The V and J ends lost 5 bases and 7 bases respectively, with 12 bases between them. Germline values: CDR1 DFQATT, CDR2 SNEGSKA (reference sequence).

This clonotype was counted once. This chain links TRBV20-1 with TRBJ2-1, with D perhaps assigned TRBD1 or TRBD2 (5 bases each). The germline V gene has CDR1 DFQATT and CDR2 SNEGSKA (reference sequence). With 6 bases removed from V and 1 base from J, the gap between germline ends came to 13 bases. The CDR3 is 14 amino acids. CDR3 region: CSAGTPGSYNEQFF. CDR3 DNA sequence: TGCAGTGCAGGGACCCCGGGATCCTACAATGAGCAGTTCTTC.

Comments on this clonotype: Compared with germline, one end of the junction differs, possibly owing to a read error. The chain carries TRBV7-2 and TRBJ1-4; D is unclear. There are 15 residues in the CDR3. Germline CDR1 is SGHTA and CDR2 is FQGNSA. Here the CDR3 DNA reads TGTGCCAGCAGCTTAGGGACCCTAACTAATGAAAAACTGCTTTTT. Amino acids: CASSLGTLTNEKLLF.

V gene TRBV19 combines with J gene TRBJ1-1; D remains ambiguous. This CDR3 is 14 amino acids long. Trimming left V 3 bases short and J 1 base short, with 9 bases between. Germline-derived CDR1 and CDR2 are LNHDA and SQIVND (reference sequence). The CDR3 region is CASSIRNPNTEAFF. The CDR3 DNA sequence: TGTGCCAGTAGTATCCGGAACCCGAACACTGAAGCTTTCTTT.

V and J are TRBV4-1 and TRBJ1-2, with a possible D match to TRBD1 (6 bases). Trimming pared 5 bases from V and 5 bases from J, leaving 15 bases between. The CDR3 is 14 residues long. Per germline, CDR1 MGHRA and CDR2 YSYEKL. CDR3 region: CASSTPGQRYGYTF. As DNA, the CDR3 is TGCGCCAGCAGCACCCCTGGACAGCGGTATGGCTACACCTTC.

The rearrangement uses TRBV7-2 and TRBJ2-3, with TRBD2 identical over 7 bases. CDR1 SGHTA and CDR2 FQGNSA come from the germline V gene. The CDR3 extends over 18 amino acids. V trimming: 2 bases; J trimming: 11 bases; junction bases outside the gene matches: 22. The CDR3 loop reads CASSLLRFGGGPPRRQYF. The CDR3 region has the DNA TGTGCCAGCAGCTTATTACGATTTGGCGGGGGTCCTCCACGAAGGCAGTATTTT. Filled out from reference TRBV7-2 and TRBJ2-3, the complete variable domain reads GAGVSQSPSNKVTEKGKDVELRCDPISGHTALYWYRQSLGQGLEFLIYFQGNSAPDKSGLPSDRFSAERTGGSVSTLTIQRTQQEDSAVYLCASSLLRFGGGPPRRQYFGPGTRLTVL.